This entry lists 30 T cell receptor beta chains sequenced from one sample in a study of T cell responses to AZD1222 COVID-19 vaccine. Method: immunoSEQ multiplex PCR; TCRdb's copy keeps in-frame clones and lacks some. Here the sample spans 99,000 or so clones, roughly 80% being singletons. This specimen consisted of peripheral blood, obtained on day 0 of AZD1222 vaccination. The receptors derive from an adult in good health.

The V call is TRBV5-8, the J call TRBJ1-4, with TRBD1 as a possible D gene (5 bases). The germline CDR1 and CDR2 sequences are SGHTS and YDEGEE. Deletions cut 2 bases from V and 0 bases from J, with 17 bases between. CDR3 size: 18 residues. The CDR3 nucleotides are TGTGCCAGCAGCTTAATACAGTCCGGGGCGGCAACTAATGAAAAACTGTTTTTT. Encoded protein: CASSLIQSGAATNEKLFF.

The rearrangement links TRBV5-1 to TRBJ1-5; D gene uncertain. This CDR3 contains 15 residues. The V end was cut by 4 bases, the J end by 1 base, with 12 bases between. The germline V gene encodes CDR1 SGHRS and CDR2 YFSETQ. CDR3 in amino acids: CASSPTLDSNQPQHF. The CDR3 bases are TGCGCCAGCAGCCCCACTTTGGACAGCAATCAGCCCCAGCATTTT.

V is TRBV7-2 and J is TRBJ2-7; 9 bases fit TRBD2. The ends lost 2 bases at V and 7 bases at J; junction bases unmatched: 6. This CDR3 is 14 amino acids long. Germline CDR1 is SGHTA and CDR2 is FQGNSA. The CDR3 DNA is TGTGCCAGCAGCTTAAGACAGGCGGGGGGGGAGCAGTACTTC. Its protein is CASSLRQAGGEQYF.

This chain connects TRBV13 to TRBJ2-7; 7 bases align to TRBD2. The V gene end was trimmed by 6 bases and the J gene end by 2 bases; junction bases not matched to a gene: 7. Germline CDR1 reads PRHDT; CDR2 reads FYEKMQ (reference sequence). The CDR3 loop spans 14 amino acids. The CDR3 DNA reads as TGTGCCAGCAGAGTCCTAGCGGTCCCCTACGAGCAGTACTTC. Its translation: CASRVLAVPYEQYF.

The CDR3 DNA sequence: TGTGCCAGCAGCTTAATAGGACTAGCGGGGGTCGAGCAGTACTTC. It specifies CASSLIGLAGVEQYF. The chain couples TRBV7-2 to TRBJ2-7; TRBD2 agrees at 13 bases. After removal of 2 bases from V and 6 bases from J, the junction contained 4 bases not matched to a gene. The CDR3 is 15 amino acids. Looked up from germline, CDR1 is SGHTA and CDR2 is FQGNSA.

This clone has more than one count but fewer than ten. The rearrangement links TRBV6-2 or TRBV6-3 to TRBJ2-7; D is ambiguous. The V gene's germline CDR1 is MNHEY and CDR2 SVGEGT. V shed 2 bases and J shed 2 bases, with 28 bases lying between them. The CDR3 runs 20 residues. The CDR3 spells CASSYLRFASSLAWTYEQYF. The CDR3 nucleotides are TGTGCCAGCAGTTACCTGCGGTTTGCTTCATCACTGGCCTGGACCTACGAGCAGTACTTC.

This chain connects TRBV11-3 to TRBJ2-5; 11 bases map to TRBD2. V shed 1 base, J shed 2 bases, and the junction held 9 bases outside the gene matches. In germline, CDR1 is SGHNT, CDR2 YENEEA. This CDR3 has 18 residues. The CDR3 nucleotides read TGTGCCAGCAGCTTAGGGGCACTAGCGGGGGCCCCTCAAGAGACCCAGTACTTC. It encodes CASSLGALAGAPQETQYF.

The sample holds many counts of this clone. The V and J genes are TRBV4-3 and TRBJ2-2, with D perhaps TRBD1 (7 bases). The CDR3 sequence is 15 residues long. Per the germline V gene, CDR1 is LGHNA and CDR2 is YSLEER. Trimming removed 3 bases at V and 7 bases at J, with 15 bases between. CDR3 sequence reads: CASSQGDREVGELFF. The CDR3 DNA is TGCGCCAGCAGCCAGGGAGACAGGGAGGTCGGGGAGCTGTTTTTT.

This clone showed up just a few times. The chain is built from TRBV10-3 and TRBJ1-2; D call uncertain. Looked up from germline, CDR1 is ENHRY and CDR2 is SYGVKD. V shed 0 bases and J shed 6 bases, with 8 bases lying between them. This CDR3 is built from 13 residues. CDR3 residues: CAISESRVNGYTF. The CDR3 coding sequence is TGTGCCATCAGTGAGTCAAGGGTCAATGGCTACACCTTC.

V gene TRBV4-2 combines with J gene TRBJ2-7, with D perhaps TRBD1 (6 bases). Germline lookup yields CDR1 LGHNA and CDR2 YNFKEQ. The CDR3 runs 16 residues. With 0 bases removed from V and 3 bases from J, the gap between germline ends came to 15 bases. The CDR3, as DNA: TGTGCCAGCAGCCAAGATCCGGCAGGGGATATCTACGAGCAGTACTTC. It encodes CASSQDPAGDIYEQYF.

This chain connects TRBV4-3 to TRBJ2-7; D not resolved. The CDR3 runs 16 residues. The V and J ends lost 0 bases and 0 bases respectively, with 12 bases between them. Per germline, CDR1 LGHNA and CDR2 YSLEER. Here the CDR3 DNA reads TGCGCCAGCAGCCAAGAGACTGACACGAGCTCCTACGAGCAGTACTTC. It is translated as CASSQETDTSSYEQYF.

The chain couples TRBV2 to TRBJ1-5, with 10 bases matching TRBD1. This CDR3 has 15 amino acids. V was clipped by 4 bases and J by 7 bases; unmatched bases: 7. The V gene's germline CDR1 is SNHLY and CDR2 FYNNEI. In DNA form, the CDR3 reads TGTGCCAGCAGTGGGGGACAGGGGTATCAACAGCCCCAGCATTTT. It translates to CASSGGQGYQQPQHF.

J is TRBJ2-1 and V is TRBV13; tentatively, D is TRBD2 (7 bases). The CDR3 contains 16 residues. CDR1 and CDR2 from the germline V gene are PRHDT and FYEKMQ (reference sequence). Trimming took 5 bases from V and 3 from J, leaving 17 bases between them. CDR3 nucleotides: TGTGCCAGCAGCCCTGCGTCGGGGGGCGACTACAATGAGCAGTTCTTC. Translation gives CASSPASGGDYNEQFF.

This rearrangement joins TRBV29-1 to TRBJ1-3; D ambiguous. The length of the CDR3 is 13 residues. Germline loops: CDR1 SQVTM, CDR2 ANQGSEA. The V gene lost 4 bases and the J gene lost 2 bases, with 9 bases spanning the gap. The CDR3 nucleotides are TGCAGCGTTGGCAGCAAGCCTGGAAACACCATATATTTT. Translating gives CSVGSKPGNTIYF. The whole variable domain, filled in from reference TRBV29-1 and TRBJ1-3, reads SAVISQKPSRDICQRGTSLTIQCQVDSQVTMMFWYRQQPGQSLTLIATANQGSEATYESGFVIDKFPISRPNLTFSTLTVSNMSPEDSSIYLCSVGSKPGNTIYFGEGSWLTVV.

The chain employs TRBV9 and TRBJ2-3, with D unresolved. The germline V and J ends were trimmed by 0 bases and 9 bases, with 14 bases remaining between them. CDR3 size: 14 residues. Per the germline V gene, CDR1 is SGDLS and CDR2 is YYNGEE. The CDR3 DNA is TGTGCCAGCAGCGTAGACGATACCTCCATCACGCAGTATTTT. Encoded protein: CASSVDDTSITQYF.

The chain employs TRBV28 and TRBJ1-5; tentative D call: TRBD1 (6 bases). The V gene's germline CDR1 is MDHEN and CDR2 SYDVKM. This CDR3 has 14 amino acids. With 8 bases removed from V and 6 bases from J, the gap between germline ends came to 17 bases. The CDR3 bases are TGTGCCAGCCTAGGGACATCGGATGGTCAGCCCCAGCATTTT. Translation gives CASLGTSDGQPQHF.

V is TRBV24-1 and J is TRBJ1-5; D possibly corresponds to TRBD1 (5 bases). V dropped 4 bases and J dropped 3 bases, with 12 bases sitting between them. Germline assignment: CDR1 KGHDR and CDR2 SFDVKD. There are 15 residues in the CDR3. As DNA, the CDR3 is TGTGCCACCAGTGAGCAGGGTTCGCACAATCAGCCCCAGCATTTT. It encodes CATSEQGSHNQPQHF.

The chain recombines TRBV6-2 or TRBV6-3 with TRBJ1-2; TRBD1 is a possible D gene (6 bases). Germline values: CDR1 MNHEY, CDR2 SVGEGT. V dropped 5 bases and J dropped 7 bases, with 14 bases sitting between them. This CDR3 spans 13 amino acids. The CDR3 nucleotides read TGTGCCAGCAGTCAGGGGACAACGGGTGGCTACACCTTC. This sequence encodes CASSQGTTGGYTF.

The rearrangement uses TRBV19 and TRBJ1-5; D is perhaps TRBD1 (6 bases). CDR3 length: 15 residues. Germline V gene data show CDR1 as LNHDA and CDR2 as SQIVND (reference sequence). V lost 7 bases and J lost 1, with 14 bases in between. The CDR3, as DNA: TGTGCCAGTACCTTGGGACAAATGAGCAATCAGCCCCAGCATTTT. It encodes CASTLGQMSNQPQHF.

The count of this clone is one. This chain connects TRBV6-6 to TRBJ1-1; 9 bases are shared with TRBD1. Germline CDR1 reads MNHNY; CDR2 reads SVGAGI (reference sequence). This CDR3 is built from 13 residues. V was clipped by 10 bases and J by 1 base; unmatched bases: 4. The CDR3 bases are TGTGCCACCTCGGACAGGGGGAACACTGAAGCTTTCTTT. Its protein is CATSDRGNTEAFF.

In nucleotides, the CDR3 is TGTGCCAGCAGTTATAACGGGGAGCTGTTTTTT. Residues: CASSYNGELFF. The V gene is TRBV6-2 or TRBV6-3, the J gene TRBJ2-2; D remains ambiguous. This CDR3 is built from 11 residues. V lost 3 bases and J 7 bases, leaving 3 bases between the germline ends. Germline CDR1 is MNHEY and CDR2 is SVGEGT.

The chain combines TRBV6-2 or TRBV6-3 with TRBJ2-2; 9 bases fit TRBD1. The length of the CDR3 is 16 residues. Germline loops: CDR1 MNHEY, CDR2 SVGEGT. Trimming removed 5 bases from V and 7 bases from J; junction bases left unmatched: 11. The CDR3 bases are TGTGCCAGCAGTGATACAGGGGGCGGAAGGAGCGGGGAGCTGTTTTTT. The encoded protein is CASSDTGGGRSGELFF.

V usage is TRBV7-7 and J usage is TRBJ2-7, with 8 bases identical to TRBD1. Germline V CDR1 and CDR2: SSHAT, FNYEAQ (reference sequence). This CDR3 region has 17 residues. The V gene end was trimmed by 5 bases and the J gene end by 1 base; junction bases not matched to a gene: 13. For the CDR3, the DNA is TGTGCCAGCAGCCAAATGATTACGCGACAGGGGTCCTACGAGCAGTACTTC. It yields the protein CASSQMITRQGSYEQYF.

The chain links TRBV5-1 to TRBJ2-7; D may be TRBD2 (5 bases). Germline CDR1 and CDR2: SGHRS and YFSETQ. This CDR3 region has 13 residues. Deletions cut 2 bases from V and 4 bases from J, with 10 bases between. The CDR3 protein is CASSLTPGYEQYF. The CDR3 DNA is TGCGCCAGCAGCTTAACCCCGGGATACGAGCAGTACTTC.

The chain has TRBV6-1 and TRBJ1-3; D is uncertain. V lost 3 bases and J 0 bases, leaving 12 bases between the germline ends. CDR3 size: 16 residues. Germline CDR1 is MNHNS and CDR2 is SASEGT. CDR3 region: CASSEIRGYSGNTIYF. The CDR3 DNA sequence: TGTGCCAGCAGTGAGATCCGTGGATACTCTGGAAACACCATATATTTT.

The V gene is TRBV30, the J gene TRBJ1-1; weak D call: TRBD1 (6 bases). V lost 2 bases and J lost 2, with 18 bases in between. There are 16 residues in the CDR3. Germline V CDR1 and CDR2: GTSNPN, SVGIG (reference sequence). The CDR3 spells CAWSPNTRTVNTEAFF. CDR3 DNA sequence: TGTGCCTGGAGTCCCAATACTCGGACAGTTAACACTGAAGCTTTCTTT. Looking up the rest from reference TRBV30 and TRBJ1-1 gives the full variable domain: SQTIHQWPATLVQPVGSPLSLECTVEGTSNPNLYWYRQAAGRGLQLLFYSVGIGQISSEVPQNLSASRPQDRQFILSSKKLLLSDSGFYLCAWSPNTRTVNTEAFFGQGTRLTVV.

The chain recombines TRBV4-3 with TRBJ1-4; D is ambiguous. This CDR3 region has 14 residues. In germline, CDR1 is LGHNA, CDR2 YSLEER. V dropped 1 base and J dropped 5 bases, with 8 bases sitting between them. CDR3 region: CASSQGTQNEKLFF. CDR3 bases: TGCGCCAGCAGCCAAGGGACCCAAAATGAAAAACTGTTTTTT.

A remark on this clone: Other DNA sequences within the sample encode an identical CDR3. The V and J genes are TRBV5-1 and TRBJ1-6, with D possibly TRBD1 on 5 matching bases. The germline gives CDR1 SGHRS, CDR2 YFSETQ. CDR3 length: 16 amino acids. Trimming removed 3 bases at V and 2 bases at J, with 12 bases between. CDR3 sequence (DNA): TGCGCCAGCAGCTCAGGGCAGGGTGCCTATAATTCACCCCTCCACTTT. This encodes CASSSGQGAYNSPLHF. The variable domain in full, with the rest retrieved from reference TRBV5-1 and TRBJ1-6, is KAGVTQTPRYLIKTRGQQVTLSCSPISGHRSVSWYQQTPGQGLQFLFEYFSETQRNKGNFPGRFSGRQFSNSRSEMNVSTLELGDSALYLCASSSGQGAYNSPLHFGNGTRLTVT.

The rearrangement joins TRBV10-2 to TRBJ2-5, with 10 bases aligning to TRBD2. Unmatched junction bases numbered 4, after V lost 3 bases and J lost 3 bases. The CDR3 contains 15 residues. Germline V gene data show CDR1 as WSHSY and CDR2 as SAAADI. The CDR3 loop reads CASSDPSGGEETQYF. The CDR3 DNA sequence: TGCGCCAGCAGTGACCCTAGCGGGGGAGAAGAGACCCAGTACTTC.

The genes are TRBV7-2 and TRBJ1-2; D remains ambiguous. The V end lost 6 bases, the J end lost 1 base, and 12 bases lay between the germline ends. In germline, CDR1 is SGHTA, CDR2 FQGNSA. The CDR3 runs 14 residues. The CDR3 nucleotides read TGTGCCAGCAGAAGGGTGGGGAATAACTATGGCTACACCTTC. Residues: CASRRVGNNYGYTF.